A selection of T cell receptor beta chains follows, all from one sample in a study of T cells after yellow fever vaccination. TCRdb passed the 5' RACE reads through MiXCR, listing each CDR3 protein once. The data show 620,000 or so distinct CDR3 sequences, about 15% seen once. The specimen comprised PBMCs, sampled about 5 days after the first yellow fever vaccination. These receptors were taken from a man aged 18 to 35 who received the YFV17D yellow fever vaccine. Each CDR3 is given with its conserved first and last residue. Fields, in order: D gene, J gene, V gene, clone size, CDR3 protein, CDR3 DNA. A D gene is named only where the DNA matches it firmly. Size tells how often a clone was seen (once, few, many) or the class of an expanded clone, and some rows leave it out.

D: TRBD1
J: TRBJ1-2
V: TRBV5-4
size: .
CDR3: CASSSQGSGVGDYTF
DNA: TGTGCCAGCAGCTCACAGGGGAGCGGCGTAGGAGACTACACCTTC

D: .
J: TRBJ1-6
V: TRBV5-1
size: few
CDR3: CASSLGLGMGNSPLHF
DNA: TGCGCCAGCAGCTTGGGTCTGGGGATGGGTAATTCACCCCTCCACTTT

D: .
J: TRBJ2-2
V: TRBV1
size: .
CDR3: CTSSEAGARYTGELFF
DNA: TGTACCAGCAGTGAAGCGGGGGCGCGATACACCGGGGAGCTGTTTTTT

D: .
J: TRBJ1-1
V: TRBV10-3
size: few
CDR3: CAISERENTEAFF
DNA: TGTGCCATCAGTGAGAGAGAGAACACTGAAGCTTTCTTT

D: .
J: TRBJ1-3
V: TRBV3-1
size: .
CDR3: CASSPAAGSSGNTIYF
DNA: TGTGCCAGCAGCCCCGCCGCAGGGAGCTCTGGAAACACCATATATTTT

D: .
J: TRBJ1-2
V: TRBV5-1
size: .
CDR3: CASSLRAEGGYTF
DNA: TGCGCCAGCAGCTTAAGGGCCGAGGGTGGCTACACCTTC

D: .
J: TRBJ1-5
V: TRBV6-2/TRBV6-3
size: many
CDR3: CASSLDTNQPQHF
DNA: TGTGCCAGCAGTTTGGACACCAATCAGCCCCAGCATTTT

D: .
J: TRBJ1-5
V: TRBV7-2
size: many
CDR3: CASSSGGGNQPQHF
DNA: TGTGCCAGCAGCTCCGGGGGAGGGAATCAGCCCCAGCATTTT

D: .
J: TRBJ1-4
V: TRBV5-1
size: .
CDR3: CASSREWGGNGEKLFF
DNA: TGCGCCAGCAGCCGGGAGTGGGGAGGCAACGGAGAAAAACTGTTTTTT

D: .
J: TRBJ2-7
V: TRBV18
size: .
CDR3: CASSPSAATYEQYF
DNA: TGTGCCAGCTCACCATCGGCAGCCACCTACGAGCAGTACTTC

D: .
J: TRBJ1-1
V: TRBV5-1
size: few
CDR3: CASRLNRGTEAFF
DNA: TGCGCCAGCAGACTGAATCGTGGCACTGAAGCTTTCTTT

D: .
J: TRBJ1-5
V: TRBV4-1
size: few
CDR3: CASSQVGGGEPQHF
DNA: TGCGCCAGCAGCCAAGTAGGCGGGGGGGAGCCCCAGCATTTT

D: .
J: TRBJ1-1
V: TRBV15
size: .
CDR3: CATSRVQAEAFF
DNA: TGTGCCACCAGCAGAGTGCAGGCCGAAGCTTTCTTT

D: TRBD2
J: TRBJ2-5
V: TRBV6-2/TRBV6-3
size: .
CDR3: CASSRLLAGGQETQYF
DNA: TGTGCCAGCAGCCGACTACTAGCGGGGGGCCAAGAGACCCAGTACTTC

D: .
J: TRBJ2-3
V: TRBV5-4
size: once
CDR3: CASSLRADLITDTQYF
DNA: TGTGCCAGCAGCTTGAGGGCGGACCTCATAACAGATACGCAGTATTTT

D: .
J: TRBJ2-5
V: TRBV7-9
size: few
CDR3: CASSSSGAGDETQYF
DNA: TGTGCCAGCAGCTCCTCGGGGGCTGGGGATGAGACCCAGTACTTC

D: TRBD1
J: TRBJ2-5
V: TRBV5-1
size: many
CDR3: CASSFLDRGETQYF
DNA: TGCGCCAGCAGCTTTTTGGACAGGGGAGAGACCCAGTACTTC

D: .
J: TRBJ2-6
V: TRBV6-5
size: many
CDR3: CASSYSVSGANVLTF
DNA: TGTGCCAGCAGTTACTCGGTCTCTGGGGCCAACGTCCTGACTTTC

D: .
J: TRBJ1-3
V: TRBV7-8
size: few
CDR3: CASSSGRLGGNTIYF
DNA: TGTGCCAGCAGCTCCGGACGACTGGGAGGAAACACCATATATTTT

D: TRBD2
J: TRBJ2-1
V: TRBV12-3/TRBV12-4
size: .
CDR3: CASSPRLALPSNSYNEQFF
DNA: TGTGCCAGCAGTCCCCGACTAGCGCTCCCCTCGAACTCCTACAATGAGCAGTTCTTC

D: .
J: TRBJ2-7
V: TRBV12-3/TRBV12-4
size: once
CDR3: CASTLDGYEQYF
DNA: TGTGCCAGCACTCTTGACGGGTACGAGCAGTACTTC

D: .
J: TRBJ1-5
V: TRBV4-1
size: .
CDR3: CASSQALFGFRSNQPQHF
DNA: TGCGCCAGCAGCCAAGCCTTATTCGGGTTTCGGAGCAATCAGCCCCAGCATTTT

D: .
J: TRBJ1-4
V: TRBV28
size: .
CDR3: CASSSGGRVLFF
DNA: TGTGCCAGCAGTTCTGGGGGACGCGTACTGTTTTTT

D: TRBD2
J: TRBJ2-1
V: TRBV6-5
size: few
CDR3: CASSYSLAGRAYNEQFF
DNA: TGTGCCAGCAGTTACTCCTTAGCGGGGAGAGCCTACAATGAGCAGTTCTTC

D: TRBD2
J: TRBJ2-1
V: TRBV4-2
size: few
CDR3: CASSQDLAGYNEQFF
DNA: TGTGCCAGCAGCCAAGACCTAGCGGGGTACAATGAGCAGTTCTTC

D: .
J: TRBJ2-7
V: TRBV4-2
size: .
CDR3: CASSPPGQGYEQYF
DNA: TGTGCCAGCAGCCCACCCGGGCAGGGGTACGAGCAGTACTTC

D: TRBD2
J: TRBJ2-1
V: TRBV2
size: .
CDR3: CASSGGAGTSYNEQFF
DNA: TGTGCCAGCAGCGGGGGAGCGGGGACCTCCTACAATGAGCAGTTCTTC

D: TRBD1
J: TRBJ2-2
V: TRBV29-1
size: .
CDR3: CSAWTGLSGELFF
DNA: TGCAGCGCGTGGACAGGGCTTAGCGGGGAGCTGTTTTTT

D: .
J: TRBJ2-1
V: TRBV7-6
size: .
CDR3: CASSLSHEQFF
DNA: TGTGCCAGCAGCTTAAGCCATGAGCAGTTCTTC

D: TRBD1
J: TRBJ1-1
V: TRBV12-3/TRBV12-4
size: few
CDR3: CASSSGTGLMNTEAFF
DNA: TGTGCCAGCAGTTCCGGGACAGGGTTGATGAACACTGAAGCTTTCTTT

D: .
J: TRBJ1-1
V: TRBV5-1
size: many
CDR3: CASSFTNTEAFF
DNA: TGCGCCAGCAGCTTTACGAACACTGAAGCTTTCTTT

D: .
J: TRBJ2-4
V: TRBV7-8
size: .
CDR3: CASSLQSVAKNIQYF
DNA: TGTGCCAGCAGCTTACAGTCGGTAGCCAAAAACATTCAGTACTTC

D: .
J: TRBJ2-6
V: TRBV5-6
size: few
CDR3: CASSVRGTGANVLTF
DNA: TGTGCCAGCAGCGTAAGGGGAACTGGGGCCAACGTCCTGACTTTC

D: .
J: TRBJ2-5
V: TRBV6-2/TRBV6-3
size: few
CDR3: CASTRTYQETQYF
DNA: TGTGCCAGCACCCGGACTTACCAAGAGACCCAGTACTTC

D: .
J: TRBJ2-1
V: TRBV5-1
size: few
CDR3: CASSPGGRSYNEQFF
DNA: TGCGCCAGCAGCCCGGGGGGCCGCTCCTACAATGAGCAGTTCTTC

D: .
J: TRBJ2-3
V: TRBV15
size: few
CDR3: CATSSSGTDTQYF
DNA: TGTGCCACCAGCAGTAGCGGCACAGATACGCAGTATTTT

D: TRBD2
J: TRBJ2-1
V: TRBV20-1
size: .
CDR3: CSARSGSSYNEQFF
DNA: TGCAGTGCTCGTAGCGGGAGCTCCTACAATGAGCAGTTCTTC

D: TRBD1
J: TRBJ2-5
V: TRBV7-8
size: few
CDR3: CASSFRGRERAQYF
DNA: TGTGCCAGCAGCTTTAGGGGGCGAGAAAGGGCCCAGTACTTC

D: TRBD2
J: TRBJ2-5
V: TRBV3-1
size: few
CDR3: CASSQAGLAGATGETQYF
DNA: TGTGCCAGCAGCCAAGCTGGACTAGCGGGGGCCACGGGTGAGACCCAGTACTTC

D: .
J: TRBJ1-2
V: TRBV12-3/TRBV12-4
size: few
CDR3: CASRGTGTYGYTF
DNA: TGTGCCAGCAGGGGAACAGGGACGTATGGCTACACCTTC

D: .
J: TRBJ2-5
V: TRBV6-5
size: .
CDR3: CASSYMPGTQSSAQYF
DNA: TGTGCCAGCAGTTATATGCCGGGGACCCAATCATCGGCCCAGTACTTC

D: TRBD1
J: TRBJ1-4
V: TRBV7-9
size: .
CDR3: CASSYGGQVNEKLFF
DNA: TGTGCCAGCAGTTACGGCGGACAGGTTAATGAAAAACTGTTTTTT

D: .
J: TRBJ1-6
V: TRBV25-1
size: few
CDR3: CASSGKGRHSPLHF
DNA: TGTGCCAGCTCCGGAAAGGGAAGGCACTCACCCCTCCACTTT

D: .
J: TRBJ1-3
V: TRBV25-1
size: .
CDR3: CASSDLEGGSGNTIYF
DNA: TGTGCCAGCAGTGACCTCGAGGGGGGAAGTGGAAACACCATATATTTT

D: .
J: TRBJ2-2
V: TRBV6-5
size: few
CDR3: CASSYSAASGELFF
DNA: TGTGCCAGCAGTTACTCGGCAGCCTCCGGGGAGCTGTTTTTT

D: .
J: TRBJ1-2
V: TRBV7-9
size: .
CDR3: CASSREGALYGYTF
DNA: TGTGCCAGCAGCCGCGAAGGGGCGCTCTATGGCTACACCTTC

D: .
J: TRBJ2-3
V: TRBV4-2
size: .
CDR3: CASSQDRTDGTDTQYF
DNA: TGTGCCAGCAGCCAAGATAGGACTGACGGCACAGATACGCAGTATTTT

D: .
J: TRBJ2-1
V: TRBV9
size: few
CDR3: CASSVDTEQFF
DNA: TGTGCCAGCAGCGTTGACACAGAGCAGTTCTTC